The entry below gives a single T cell receptor beta chain sequence along with its context. What it binds is not known. Assay used: immunoSEQ multiplex PCR; TCRdb lists only in-frame clones, some missing. The sample lists approximately 90,000 clones, 88% occurring once. This entry comes from a study of graft-versus-host responses after intestinal transplantation. Looking at the study overall: In this cohort, recipients had multivisceral, liver-intestinal, or isolated intestinal transplants. Tacrolimus and steroids were given for around 3 years to all recipients after anti-thymocyte globulin induction.

V was cut by 4 bases and J by 6 bases, with 12 bases left in between. Germline CDR1 reads SGHNT; CDR2 reads YENEEA. The CDR3 has 14 amino acids. Study-level findings and limits: High graft-versus-host to host-versus-graft clonal ratios were found in allografts of patients who had graft-donor T cell macrochimerism. In recipient marrow, GvH clones were found, and some appeared first in ileum or blood.

This TCR came from a human donor who was the organ donor for an intestinal transplant. The rearrangement uses TRBV11-3 and TRBJ2-2; D remains unclear. The input for sequencing was unstimulated CD4+ T cells sorted from spleen or lymph node cells, taken before transplant. The CDR3 reads CASSSKERSGELFF. In nucleotides, the CDR3 is TGTGCCAGCAGCTCGAAAGAGAGGTCCGGGGAGCTGTTTTTT.